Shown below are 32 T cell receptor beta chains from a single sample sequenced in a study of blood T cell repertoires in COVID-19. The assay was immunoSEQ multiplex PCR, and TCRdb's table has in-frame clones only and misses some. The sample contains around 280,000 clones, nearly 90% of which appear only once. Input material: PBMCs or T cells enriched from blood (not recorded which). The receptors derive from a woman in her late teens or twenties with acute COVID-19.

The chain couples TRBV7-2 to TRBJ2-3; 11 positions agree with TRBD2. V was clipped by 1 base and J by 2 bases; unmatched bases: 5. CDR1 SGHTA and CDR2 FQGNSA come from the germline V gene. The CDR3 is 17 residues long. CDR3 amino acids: CASSLVLAGGPTDTQYF. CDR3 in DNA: TGTGCCAGCAGCTTAGTCTTAGCGGGAGGGCCCACAGATACGCAGTATTTT. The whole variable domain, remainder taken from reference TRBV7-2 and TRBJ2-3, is GAGVSQSPSNKVTEKGKDVELRCDPISGHTALYWYRQSLGQGLEFLIYFQGNSAPDKSGLPSDRFSAERTGGSVSTLTIQRTQQEDSAVYLCASSLVLAGGPTDTQYFGPGTRLTVL.

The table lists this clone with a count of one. The CDR3 bases are TGTGCCAGCAGCTTCTCGACAGGGGGCAATGGACAGCCCCAGCATTTT. The encoded protein is CASSFSTGGNGQPQHF. J is TRBJ1-5 and V is TRBV7-9; 10 nucleotides agree with TRBD1. J lost 7 bases, V lost 3 bases, and 9 bases had no gene match. The length of the CDR3 is 16 residues. The germline V gene encodes CDR1 SEHNR and CDR2 FQNEAQ (reference sequence).

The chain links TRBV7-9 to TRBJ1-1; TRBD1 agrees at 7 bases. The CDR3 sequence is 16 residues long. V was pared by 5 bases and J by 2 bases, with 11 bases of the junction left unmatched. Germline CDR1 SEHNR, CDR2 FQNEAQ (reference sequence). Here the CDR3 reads CASSTPPTGANTEAFF. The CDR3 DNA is TGTGCCAGCAGCACCCCACCAACAGGGGCTAACACTGAAGCTTTCTTT.

The chain's CDR3 is CASSQEVRLNTGELFF. CDR3 in DNA: TGTGCCAGCAGCCAAGAGGTCAGACTGAACACCGGGGAGCTGTTTTTT. The chain recombines TRBV4-2 with TRBJ2-2; no firm D call. The CDR3 loop spans 16 amino acids. The germline V and J ends were trimmed by 0 bases and 1 base, with 9 bases remaining between them. The germline V gene has CDR1 LGHNA and CDR2 YNFKEQ.

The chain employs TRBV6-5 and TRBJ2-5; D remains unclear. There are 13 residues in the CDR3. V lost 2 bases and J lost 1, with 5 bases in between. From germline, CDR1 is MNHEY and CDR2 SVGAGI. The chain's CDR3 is CASSYTVQETQYF. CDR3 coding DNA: TGTGCCAGCAGTTACACAGTCCAAGAGACCCAGTACTTC.

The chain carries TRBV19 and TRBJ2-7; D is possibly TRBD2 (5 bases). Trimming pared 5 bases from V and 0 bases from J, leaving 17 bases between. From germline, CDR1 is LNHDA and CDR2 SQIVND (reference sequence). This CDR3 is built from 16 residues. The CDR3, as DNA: TGTGCCAGTAGTCGCACAAATAACGGGATCTCCTACGAGCAGTACTTC. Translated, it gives CASSRTNNGISYEQYF.

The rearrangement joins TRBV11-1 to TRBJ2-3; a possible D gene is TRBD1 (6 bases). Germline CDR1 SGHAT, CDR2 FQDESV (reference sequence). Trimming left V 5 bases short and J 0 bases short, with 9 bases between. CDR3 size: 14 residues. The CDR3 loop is CASSPDRSTDTQYF. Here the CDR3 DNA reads TGTGCCAGCAGCCCCGACAGGAGCACAGATACGCAGTATTTT. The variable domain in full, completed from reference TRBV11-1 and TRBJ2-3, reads EAEVAQSPRYKITEKSQAVAFWCDPISGHATLYWYRQILGQGPELLVQFQDESVVDDSQLPKDRFSAERLKGVDSTLKIQPAELGDSAMYLCASSPDRSTDTQYFGPGTRLTVL.

DNA for the CDR3: TGTGCCAGCAGCCCCGGGACAGGCGGAACGACCCAGTACTTC. Translating it yields CASSPGTGGTTQYF. The V call is TRBV2, the J call TRBJ2-5; TRBD1 matches at 8 bases. This CDR3 spans 14 amino acids. V shed 6 bases, J shed 7 bases, and the junction held 10 bases outside the gene matches. The germline V gene encodes CDR1 SNHLY and CDR2 FYNNEI.

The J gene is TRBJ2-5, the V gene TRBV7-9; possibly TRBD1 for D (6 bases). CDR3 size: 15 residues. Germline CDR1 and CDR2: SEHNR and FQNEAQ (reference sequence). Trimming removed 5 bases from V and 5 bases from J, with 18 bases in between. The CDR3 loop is CASSPRDTNFETQYF. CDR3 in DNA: TGTGCCAGCAGCCCCCGGGACACCAATTTCGAGACCCAGTACTTC.

The CDR3 is CASSRSSGSSSYNEQFF. Written as DNA, the CDR3 is TGTGCCAGCTCCAGATCTAGCGGGAGCAGCTCCTACAATGAGCAGTTCTTC. The J gene is TRBJ2-1, the V gene TRBV18, with 10 bases aligning to TRBD2. This CDR3 contains 17 residues. The V segment lost 6 bases and the J segment 0 bases; nucleotides outside the gene matches: 8. Germline CDR1 and CDR2: KGHSH and LQKENI.

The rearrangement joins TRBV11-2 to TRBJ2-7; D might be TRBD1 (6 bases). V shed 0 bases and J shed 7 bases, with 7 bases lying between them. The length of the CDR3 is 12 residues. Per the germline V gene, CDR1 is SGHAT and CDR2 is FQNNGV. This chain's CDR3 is CASSLDGQEQYF. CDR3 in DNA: TGTGCCAGCAGCTTAGACGGACAGGAGCAGTACTTC.

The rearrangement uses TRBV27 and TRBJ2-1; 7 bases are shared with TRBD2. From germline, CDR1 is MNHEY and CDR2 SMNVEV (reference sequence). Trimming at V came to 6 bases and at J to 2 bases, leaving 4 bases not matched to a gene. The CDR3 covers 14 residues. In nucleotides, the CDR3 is TGTGCCAGCAGCCGGGGACTAACCTACAATGAGCAGTTCTTC. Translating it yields CASSRGLTYNEQFF.

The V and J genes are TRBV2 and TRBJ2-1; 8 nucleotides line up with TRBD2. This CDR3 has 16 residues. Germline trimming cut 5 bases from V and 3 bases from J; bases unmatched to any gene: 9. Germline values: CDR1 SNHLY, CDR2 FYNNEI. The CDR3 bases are TGTGCCAGCAGTCTTCCGGAGCGGGAGCTCTACAATGAGCAGTTCTTC. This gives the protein CASSLPERELYNEQFF.

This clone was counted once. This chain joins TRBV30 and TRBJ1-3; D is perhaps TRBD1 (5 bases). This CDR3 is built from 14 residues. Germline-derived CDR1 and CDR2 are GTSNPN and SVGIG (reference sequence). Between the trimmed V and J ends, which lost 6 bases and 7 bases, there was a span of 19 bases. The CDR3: CACCAWQGRNTIYF. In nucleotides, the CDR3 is TGTGCCTGTTGTGCGTGGCAGGGAAGGAACACCATATATTTT.

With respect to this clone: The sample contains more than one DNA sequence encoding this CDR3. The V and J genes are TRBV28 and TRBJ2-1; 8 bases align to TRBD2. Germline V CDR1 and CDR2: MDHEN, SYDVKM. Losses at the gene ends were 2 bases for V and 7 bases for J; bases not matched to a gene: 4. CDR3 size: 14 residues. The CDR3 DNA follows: TGTGCCAGCAGTTTAGCGGGAGGTTCAAATGAGCAGTTCTTC. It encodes CASSLAGGSNEQFF.

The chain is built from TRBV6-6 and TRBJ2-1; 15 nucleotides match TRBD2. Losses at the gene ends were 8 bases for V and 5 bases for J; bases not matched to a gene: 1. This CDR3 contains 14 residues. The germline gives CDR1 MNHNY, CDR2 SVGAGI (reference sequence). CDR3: CASGTSGRHNEQFF. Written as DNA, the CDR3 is TGTGCCAGCGGGACTAGCGGGAGGCACAATGAGCAGTTCTTC.

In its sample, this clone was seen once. In DNA form, the CDR3 reads TGTGCCAGCAGCCAAGATCCGCAGGGCGATGAGCAGTTCTTC. Translation: CASSQDPQGDEQFF. V and J are TRBV4-2 and TRBJ2-1, with D perhaps matching TRBD1 (5 bases). The CDR3 totals 14 residues. Germline-derived CDR1 and CDR2 are LGHNA and YNFKEQ. V lost 0 bases and J lost 8, with 11 bases in between.

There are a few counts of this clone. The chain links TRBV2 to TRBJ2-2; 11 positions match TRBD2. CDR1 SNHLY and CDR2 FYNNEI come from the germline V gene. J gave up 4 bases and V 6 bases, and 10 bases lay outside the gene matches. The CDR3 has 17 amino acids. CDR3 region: CASRKKDLAGGTGELFF. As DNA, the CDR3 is TGTGCCAGCAGGAAAAAAGACCTAGCGGGAGGCACCGGGGAGCTGTTTTTT.

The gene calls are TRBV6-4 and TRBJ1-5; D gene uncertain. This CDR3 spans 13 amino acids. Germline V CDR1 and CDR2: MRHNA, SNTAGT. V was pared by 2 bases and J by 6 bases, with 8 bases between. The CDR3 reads CASSDQAGQPQHF. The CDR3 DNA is TGTGCCAGCAGTGACCAAGCGGGTCAGCCCCAGCATTTT.

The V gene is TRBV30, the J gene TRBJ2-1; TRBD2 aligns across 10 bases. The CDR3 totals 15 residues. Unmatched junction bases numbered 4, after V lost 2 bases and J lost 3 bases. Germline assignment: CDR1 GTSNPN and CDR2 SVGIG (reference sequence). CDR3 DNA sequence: TGTGCCTGGAGTTGGCTAGCGGGAGACTACAATGAGCAGTTCTTC. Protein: CAWSWLAGDYNEQFF.

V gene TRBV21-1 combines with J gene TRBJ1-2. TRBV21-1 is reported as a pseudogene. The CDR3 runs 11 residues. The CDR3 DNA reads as TGTGCCAGCAGTTACCCGGGGGGCTACACCTTC. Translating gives CASSYPGGYTF.

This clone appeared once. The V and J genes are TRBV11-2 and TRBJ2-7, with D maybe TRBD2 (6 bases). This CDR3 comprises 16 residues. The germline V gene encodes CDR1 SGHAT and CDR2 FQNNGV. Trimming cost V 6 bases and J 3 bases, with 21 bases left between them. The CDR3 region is CASRNPGRGSYYEQYF. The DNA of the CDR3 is TGTGCCAGCAGAAATCCCGGGCGGGGATCTTACTACGAGCAGTACTTC.

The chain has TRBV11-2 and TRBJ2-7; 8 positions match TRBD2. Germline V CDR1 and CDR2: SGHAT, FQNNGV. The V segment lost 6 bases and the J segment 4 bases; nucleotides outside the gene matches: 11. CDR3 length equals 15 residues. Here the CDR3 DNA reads TGTGCCAGCAGTCGGGGGGGTAGCGGGATATACGAGCAGTACTTC. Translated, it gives CASSRGGSGIYEQYF.

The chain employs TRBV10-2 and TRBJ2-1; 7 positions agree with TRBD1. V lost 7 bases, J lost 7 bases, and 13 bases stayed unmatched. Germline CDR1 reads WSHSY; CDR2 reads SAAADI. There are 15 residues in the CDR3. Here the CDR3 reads CASNQQGVRTNEQFF. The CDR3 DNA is TGCGCCAGCAATCAGCAGGGGGTCAGGACGAATGAGCAGTTCTTC.

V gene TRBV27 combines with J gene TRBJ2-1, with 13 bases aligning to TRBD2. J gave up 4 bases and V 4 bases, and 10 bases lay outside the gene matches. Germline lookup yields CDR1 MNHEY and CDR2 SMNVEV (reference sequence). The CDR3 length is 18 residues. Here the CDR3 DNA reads TGTGCCAGCAGTTCCCCCAGACTAGCGGGAGGAGGATACAATGAGCAGTTCTTC. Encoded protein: CASSSPRLAGGGYNEQFF.

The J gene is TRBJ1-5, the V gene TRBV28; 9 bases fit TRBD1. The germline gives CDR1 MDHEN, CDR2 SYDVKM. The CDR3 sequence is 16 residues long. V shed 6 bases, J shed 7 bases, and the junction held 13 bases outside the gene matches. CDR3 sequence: CASSLKIGQGTQPQHF. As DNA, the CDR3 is TGTGCCAGCAGCCTTAAGATCGGACAGGGGACCCAGCCCCAGCATTTT.

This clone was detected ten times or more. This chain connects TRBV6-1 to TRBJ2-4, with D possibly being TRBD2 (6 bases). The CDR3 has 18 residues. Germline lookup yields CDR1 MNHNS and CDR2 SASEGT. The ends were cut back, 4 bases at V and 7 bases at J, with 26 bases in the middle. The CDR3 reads CASSGGLGILEGRNIQYF. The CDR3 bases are TGTGCCAGCAGTGGGGGCCTCGGTATTTTGGAGGGGCGGAACATTCAGTACTTC.

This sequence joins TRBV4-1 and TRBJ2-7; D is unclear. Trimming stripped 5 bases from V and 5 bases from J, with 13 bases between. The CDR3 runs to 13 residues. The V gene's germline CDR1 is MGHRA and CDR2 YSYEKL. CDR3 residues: CASSGARWNEQYF. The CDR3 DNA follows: TGCGCCAGCAGCGGAGCTAGGTGGAACGAGCAGTACTTC.

This CDR3 is CSVFEREMNTGELFF. The CDR3 region has the DNA TGCAGCGTTTTCGAGCGGGAGATGAACACCGGGGAGCTGTTTTTT. The J gene is TRBJ2-2, the V gene TRBV29-1; 8 nucleotides align to TRBD2. The length of the CDR3 is 15 residues. Trimming cost V 5 bases and J 1 base; bases outside gene matches: 6. Germline-derived CDR1 and CDR2 are SQVTM and ANQGSEA.

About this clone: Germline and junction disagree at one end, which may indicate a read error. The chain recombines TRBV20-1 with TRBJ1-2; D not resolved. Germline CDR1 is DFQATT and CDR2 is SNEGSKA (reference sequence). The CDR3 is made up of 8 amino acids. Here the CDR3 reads CSARDHIF. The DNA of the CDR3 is TGCAGTGCTAGAGATCACATCTTC.

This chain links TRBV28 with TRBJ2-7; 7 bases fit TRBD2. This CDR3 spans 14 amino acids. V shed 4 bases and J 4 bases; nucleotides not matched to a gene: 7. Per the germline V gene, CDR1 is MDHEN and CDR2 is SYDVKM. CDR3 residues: CASSWGGENYEQYF. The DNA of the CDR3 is TGTGCCAGCAGTTGGGGAGGGGAAAATTACGAGCAGTACTTC.

DNA of the CDR3: TGTGCCAGCAGCTTAGATCAGATTGAGCGGGAGGGGAATTTGAATGAGCAGTTCTTC. The encoded protein is CASSLDQIEREGNLNEQFF. The chain joins TRBV11-2 to TRBJ2-1; 10 bases are shared with TRBD2. J lost 7 bases, V lost 0 bases, and 15 bases had no gene match. Looked up from germline, CDR1 is SGHAT and CDR2 is FQNNGV. The CDR3 totals 19 residues.